A single sample is the source of the 26 T cell receptor beta chains below, sequenced in a study of regulatory and conventional T cells in RAG deficiency. Blood CD4+ CD25-low CD127-high conventional T cells supplied the genomic DNA template. Method: immunoSEQ multiplex PCR; TCRdb's copy keeps in-frame clones and lacks some. Of approximately 35,000 clones listed, 76% were seen once; the top ten hold under 4.5%. These data were also reused for a study on regulatory T cells. That source notes: Primers: 52 TRBV forward and 13 TRBJ reverse.

Source material: CD4+ effector T cells sorted from blood. All receptors derive from a human donor in good health.

There are a few counts of this clone. The rearrangement joins TRBV11-2 to TRBJ1-2, with D hard to call. Trimming cost V 1 base and J 6 bases, with 15 bases left between them. CDR3 size: 15 residues. CDR1 and CDR2 (germline): SGHAT, FQNNGV. The CDR3 DNA reads as TGTGCCAGCAGCTTAGGGGGAGGGCGAATTGATGGCTACACCTTC. As protein: CASSLGGGRIDGYTF.

J is TRBJ1-5 and V is TRBV27, with 7 bases matching TRBD1. This CDR3 is built from 18 residues. After removal of 5 bases from V and 0 bases from J, the junction contained 13 bases not matched to a gene. Germline lookup yields CDR1 MNHEY and CDR2 SMNVEV (reference sequence). The CDR3, as DNA: TGTGCCAGCAGTCCGAGGCCCGGGACAGCCTATAGCAATCAGCCCCAGCATTTT. Protein sequence: CASSPRPGTAYSNQPQHF.

The V gene is TRBV5-1, the J gene TRBJ1-1; D may be TRBD1 (6 bases). The V end lost 4 bases, the J end lost 5 bases, and 15 bases lay between the germline ends. The CDR3 loop spans 14 amino acids. Germline CDR1 and CDR2: SGHRS and YFSETQ. The CDR3, as DNA: TGCGCCAGCAGCCCGAGTCTAACAGGGACTGAAGCTTTCTTT. Encoded protein: CASSPSLTGTEAFF.

The chain carries TRBV7-9 and TRBJ2-7; D uncertain. The V gene lost 2 bases and the J gene lost 1 base, with 9 bases spanning the gap. The V gene's germline CDR1 is SEHNR and CDR2 FQNEAQ (reference sequence). The CDR3 consists of 14 residues. The CDR3 sequence is CASSLNSRSYEQYF. The CDR3 DNA is TGTGCCAGCAGCTTAAATTCCCGTTCCTACGAGCAGTACTTC. Looking up the rest from reference TRBV7-9 and TRBJ2-7 gives the full variable domain: DTGVSQNPRHKITKRGQNVTFRCDPISEHNRLYWYRQTLGQGPEFLTYFQNEAQLEKSRLLSDRFSAERPKGSFSTLEIQRTEQGDSAMYLCASSLNSRSYEQYFGPGTRLTVT.

The chain combines TRBV15 with TRBJ2-5; D gene ambiguous. Trimming took 0 bases from V and 5 from J, leaving 10 bases between them. The CDR3 totals 14 residues. Germline V gene lookup returns CDR1 LNHNV and CDR2 YYDKDF (reference sequence). In DNA, the CDR3 is TGTGCCACCAGCAGAGATGTGAATATGGAGACCCAGTACTTC. Residues: CATSRDVNMETQYF.

This chain uses TRBV20-1 with TRBJ2-7; D gene uncertain. The CDR3 loop spans 10 amino acids. CDR1 DFQATT and CDR2 SNEGSKA come from the germline V gene (reference sequence). Trimming cost V 3 bases and J 6 bases, with 6 bases left between them. The CDR3 region has the DNA TGCAGTGCTAGGTCGAGCGAGCAGTACTTC. Translating it yields CSARSSEQYF.

This chain uses TRBV27 with TRBJ1-1; tentative D call: TRBD1 (5 bases). The CDR3 is 14 amino acids. V gave up 1 base and J gave up 4 bases, with 10 bases separating them. CDR1 MNHEY and CDR2 SMNVEV come from the germline V gene (reference sequence). CDR3 DNA: TGTGCCAGCAGTTTATTTGTTGGGGGCACTGAAGCTTTCTTT. Encoded protein: CASSLFVGGTEAFF.

The rearrangement uses TRBV5-4 and TRBJ1-1, with D maybe TRBD1 (5 bases). This CDR3 has 11 residues. The V end was cut by 9 bases, the J end by 4 bases, with 10 bases between. Germline CDR1 and CDR2: SGHNT and YYREEE (reference sequence). Here the CDR3 reads CAMSGGTEAFF. CDR3 nucleotides: TGTGCCATGTCGGGGGGCACTGAAGCTTTCTTT.

Only one count was recorded for this clone. The gene calls are TRBV6-4 and TRBJ2-1, with 7 bases that match TRBD1. V lost 1 base, J lost 7 bases, and 10 bases stayed unmatched. Looked up from germline, CDR1 is MRHNA and CDR2 is SNTAGT. This CDR3 spans 16 amino acids. The chain's CDR3 is CASSDLKGAEINEQFF. The CDR3 DNA follows: TGTGCCAGCAGTGACTTAAAGGGGGCGGAAATAAATGAGCAGTTCTTC.

This chain connects TRBV27 to TRBJ2-5; no clear D. V gave up 4 bases and J gave up 5 bases, with 14 bases separating them. This CDR3 region has 14 residues. The germline V gene has CDR1 MNHEY and CDR2 SMNVEV (reference sequence). The CDR3 DNA reads TGTGCCAGCAGTTCCCTCCCCGGCCCGGAGACCCAGTACTTC. Its protein is CASSSLPGPETQYF.

V is TRBV2 and J is TRBJ1-5, with TRBD1 matching 8 bases. Germline lookup yields CDR1 SNHLY and CDR2 FYNNEI. The CDR3 length is 15 residues. V was clipped by 4 bases and J by 7 bases; unmatched bases: 9. DNA of the CDR3: TGTGCCAGCAGTGCCTACTCAGGGGGCGGGCAGCCCCAGCATTTT. Translating gives CASSAYSGGGQPQHF.

The chain uses TRBV2 and TRBJ2-3; no clear D gene. From germline, CDR1 is SNHLY and CDR2 FYNNEI. CDR3 length equals 13 residues. V gave up 4 bases and J gave up 2 bases, with 7 bases separating them. Here the CDR3 reads CASSAQITDTQYF. The CDR3, as DNA: TGTGCCAGCAGTGCACAGATCACAGATACGCAGTATTTT.

The chain employs TRBV21-1 and TRBJ2-5. TRBV21-1 is a known pseudogene. This CDR3 is built from 13 residues. This CDR3 reads CASSKDSPGTQYF. The CDR3 DNA sequence: TGTGCCAGCAGCAAAGACAGCCCGGGGACCCAGTACTTC.

The chain is built from TRBV7-3 and TRBJ2-3, with D possibly being TRBD2 (7 bases). Trimming pared 2 bases from V and 5 bases from J, leaving 11 bases between. The germline V gene encodes CDR1 SGHTA and CDR2 FQGTGA. This CDR3 is built from 14 residues. Written as DNA, the CDR3 is TGTGCCAGCAGCTTACGGGGGGCAGTAGATACGCAGTATTTT. Its translation: CASSLRGAVDTQYF.

The chain uses TRBV11-2 and TRBJ1-4; tentatively, D is TRBD1 (5 bases). Trimming left V 6 bases short and J 7 bases short, with 21 bases between. Germline V gene lookup returns CDR1 SGHAT and CDR2 FQNNGV. This CDR3 comprises 16 residues. The CDR3 here is CASRRSQQARGEKLFF. The DNA of the CDR3 is TGTGCCAGCAGACGATCCCAACAGGCCCGGGGTGAAAAACTGTTTTTT.

The genes are TRBV5-1 and TRBJ1-1, with a weak D call TRBD1 (6 bases). This CDR3 spans 15 amino acids. The V gene lost 0 bases and the J gene lost 1 base, with 10 bases spanning the gap. Germline loops: CDR1 SGHRS, CDR2 YFSETQ. The CDR3 protein is CASSLDRVANTEAFF. CDR3 bases: TGCGCCAGCAGCTTGGACAGGGTGGCGAACACTGAAGCTTTCTTT.

V is TRBV15 and J is TRBJ2-3, with D unresolved. V lost 8 bases and J lost 3, with 12 bases in between. Per germline, CDR1 LNHNV and CDR2 YYDKDF (reference sequence). This CDR3 is built from 13 residues. The CDR3 DNA reads TGTGCCACCCGTCTAACAGCGACAGATACGCAGTATTTT. Protein sequence: CATRLTATDTQYF. Full variable domain (missing parts from reference TRBV15 and TRBJ2-3): DAMVIQNPRYQVTQFGKPVTLSCSQTLNHNVMYWYQQKSSQAPKLLFHYYDKDFNNEADTPDNFQSRRPNTSFCFLDIRSPGLGDTAMYLCATRLTATDTQYFGPGTRLTVL.

The chain is built from TRBV19 and TRBJ2-7; 8 bases are shared with TRBD1. This CDR3 is built from 12 residues. V lost 9 bases to trimming and J lost 1 base; unmatched junction nucleotides: 2. CDR1 and CDR2 from the germline V gene are LNHDA and SQIVND (reference sequence). CDR3 nucleotide sequence: TGTGCCAGCCGGGACAGGTCCTACGAGCAGTACTTC. Amino acids: CASRDRSYEQYF.

The CDR3 region is CASSAIWGGSGEQYF. The CDR3 nucleotides are TGTGCCAGCAGTGCTATTTGGGGTGGGTCTGGGGAGCAGTACTTC. The V gene is TRBV25-1, the J gene TRBJ2-7; the D is unclear. Germline lookup yields CDR1 MGHDK and CDR2 SYGVNS. Trimming removed 4 bases at V and 7 bases at J, with 20 bases between. The CDR3 sequence is 15 residues long.

The chain is built from TRBV5-1 and TRBJ2-3; 8 nucleotides match TRBD2. Germline CDR1 reads SGHRS; CDR2 reads YFSETQ. The junction had 5 bases not matched to a gene; V was cut back by 4 bases and J by 1 base. This CDR3 has 15 residues. The CDR3 nucleotides read TGCGCCAGCAGCCGAGTTAGCGGGGGCACAGATACGCAGTATTTT. This encodes CASSRVSGGTDTQYF.

This clone was found once. The V gene is TRBV6-1, the J gene TRBJ1-5; tentative D call: TRBD1 (5 bases). The V gene lost 2 bases and the J gene lost 4 bases, with 9 bases spanning the gap. The V gene's germline CDR1 is MNHNS and CDR2 SASEGT. CDR3 size: 14 residues. The CDR3 DNA reads TGTGCCAGCAGTGAAAATGGGGCAAATCAGCCCCAGCATTTT. Its protein product is CASSENGANQPQHF.

The rearrangement links TRBV28 to TRBJ1-3; no firm D call. CDR1 and CDR2 from the germline V gene are MDHEN and SYDVKM. There are 16 residues in the CDR3. Trimming took off 10 bases at V and 1 base at J, with 20 bases between the two ends. The CDR3, as DNA: TGTGCCATCTCGGGTAGAGATCCTTTATCTGGAAACACCATATATTTT. Its translation: CAISGRDPLSGNTIYF.

J is TRBJ1-4 and V is TRBV7-9; 8 positions match TRBD1. The CDR3 is 13 residues long. Germline V gives CDR1 SEHNR, CDR2 FQNEAQ (reference sequence). The V segment lost 3 bases and the J segment 10 bases; nucleotides outside the gene matches: 4. The CDR3 DNA reads as TGTGCCAGCAGCTTGGACAGGGATTCAAAACTGTTTTTT. Its translation: CASSLDRDSKLFF.

The chain couples TRBV5-4 to TRBJ2-2, with 7 bases matching TRBD2. Per germline, CDR1 SGHNT and CDR2 YYREEE (reference sequence). J was trimmed by 5 bases and V by 4 bases; bases with no gene match: 5. CDR3 length: 14 residues. The CDR3 region has the DNA TGTGCCAGCAGCGGGGGGGTGTTAACCGGGGAGCTGTTTTTT. Protein sequence: CASSGGVLTGELFF.

This clone was recorded a few times. The chain carries TRBV2 and TRBJ1-1; D gene ambiguous. The V gene's germline CDR1 is SNHLY and CDR2 FYNNEI. This CDR3 region has 14 residues. V lost 1 base to trimming and J lost 0 bases, with 6 bases between them. The CDR3 DNA reads TGTGCCAGCAGTGAAGTTAGACTGAACACTGAAGCTTTCTTT. Amino acid sequence: CASSEVRLNTEAFF.

J is TRBJ2-5 and V is TRBV20-1, with unresolved D. CDR1 DFQATT and CDR2 SNEGSKA come from the germline V gene (reference sequence). This CDR3 has 11 residues. Deletions cut 4 bases from V and 2 bases from J, with 5 bases between. The CDR3 bases are TGCAGTGCTACAGAGCAAGAGACCCAGTACTTC. Translated: CSATEQETQYF.